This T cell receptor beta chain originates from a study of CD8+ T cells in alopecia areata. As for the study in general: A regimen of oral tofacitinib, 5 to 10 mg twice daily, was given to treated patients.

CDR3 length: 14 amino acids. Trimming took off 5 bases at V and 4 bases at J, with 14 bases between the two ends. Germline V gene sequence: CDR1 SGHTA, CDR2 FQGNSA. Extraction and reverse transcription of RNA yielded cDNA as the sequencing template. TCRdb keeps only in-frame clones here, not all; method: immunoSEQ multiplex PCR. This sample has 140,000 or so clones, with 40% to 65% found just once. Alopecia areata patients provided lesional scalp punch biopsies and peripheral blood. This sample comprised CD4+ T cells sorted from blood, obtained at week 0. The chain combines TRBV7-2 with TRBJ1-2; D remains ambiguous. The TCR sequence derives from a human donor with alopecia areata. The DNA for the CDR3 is TGTGCCAGCAGCCCCGGACGTTCGGCCTATGGCTACACCTTC. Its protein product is CASSPGRSAYGYTF.